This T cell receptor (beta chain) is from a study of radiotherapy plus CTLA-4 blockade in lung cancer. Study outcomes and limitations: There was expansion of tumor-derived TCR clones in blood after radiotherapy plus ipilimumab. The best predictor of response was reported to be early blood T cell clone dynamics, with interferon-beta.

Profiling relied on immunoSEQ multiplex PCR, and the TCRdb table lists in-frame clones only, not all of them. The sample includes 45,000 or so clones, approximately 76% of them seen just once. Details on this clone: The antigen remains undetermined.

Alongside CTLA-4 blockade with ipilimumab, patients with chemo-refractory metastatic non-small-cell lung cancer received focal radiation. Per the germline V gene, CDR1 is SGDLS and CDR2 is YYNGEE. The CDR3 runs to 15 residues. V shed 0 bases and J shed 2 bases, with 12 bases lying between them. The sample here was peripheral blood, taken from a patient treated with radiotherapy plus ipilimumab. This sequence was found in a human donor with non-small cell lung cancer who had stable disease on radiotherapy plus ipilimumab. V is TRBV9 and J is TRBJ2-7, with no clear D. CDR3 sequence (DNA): TGTGCCAGCAGCGTAGAGGGCTCCCACGCCTACGAGCAGTACTTC. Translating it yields CASSVEGSHAYEQYF.